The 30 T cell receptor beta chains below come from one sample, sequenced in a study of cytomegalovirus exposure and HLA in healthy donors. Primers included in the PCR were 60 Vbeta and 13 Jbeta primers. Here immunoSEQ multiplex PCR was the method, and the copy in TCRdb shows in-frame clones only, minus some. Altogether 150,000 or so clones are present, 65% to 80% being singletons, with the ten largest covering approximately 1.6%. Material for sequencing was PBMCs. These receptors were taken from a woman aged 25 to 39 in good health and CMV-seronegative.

The CDR3 region has the DNA TGTGCCAGCTCACAACAGGGGGCGCCTGAAGCTTTCTTT. Translating gives CASSQQGAPEAFF. This rearrangement joins TRBV18 to TRBJ1-1, with TRBD1 matching over 9 bases. Germline values: CDR1 KGHSH, CDR2 LQKENI. Trimming took 4 bases from V and 6 from J; bases not matched to a gene: 3. CDR3 length equals 13 residues.

For the CDR3, the DNA is TGTGCCAGCAGTGGAACAGGGGGAGTTAATGAAAAACTGTTTTTT. Translation: CASSGTGGVNEKLFF. The genes are TRBV6-1 and TRBJ1-4; TRBD1 matches at 8 bases. The CDR3 sequence is 15 residues long. The V segment lost 4 bases and the J segment 4 bases; nucleotides outside the gene matches: 5. Germline V gene lookup returns CDR1 MNHNS and CDR2 SASEGT.

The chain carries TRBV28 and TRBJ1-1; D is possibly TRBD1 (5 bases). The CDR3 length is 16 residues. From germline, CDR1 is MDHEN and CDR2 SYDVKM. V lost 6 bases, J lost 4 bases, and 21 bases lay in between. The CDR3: CASRGGARVWVTEAFF. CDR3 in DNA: TGTGCCAGCAGAGGAGGGGCGAGGGTGTGGGTCACTGAAGCTTTCTTT.

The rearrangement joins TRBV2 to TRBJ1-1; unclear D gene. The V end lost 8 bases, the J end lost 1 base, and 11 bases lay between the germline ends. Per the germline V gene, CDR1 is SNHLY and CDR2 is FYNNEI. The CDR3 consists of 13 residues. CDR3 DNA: TGTGCCAGCGTGGAACAGCCGAACACTGAAGCTTTCTTT. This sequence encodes CASVEQPNTEAFF.

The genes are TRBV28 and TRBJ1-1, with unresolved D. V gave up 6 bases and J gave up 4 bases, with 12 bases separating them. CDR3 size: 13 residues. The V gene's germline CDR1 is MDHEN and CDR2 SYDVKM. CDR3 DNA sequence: TGTGCCAGCAGACCTTATGCGAGCACTGAAGCTTTCTTT. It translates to CASRPYASTEAFF.

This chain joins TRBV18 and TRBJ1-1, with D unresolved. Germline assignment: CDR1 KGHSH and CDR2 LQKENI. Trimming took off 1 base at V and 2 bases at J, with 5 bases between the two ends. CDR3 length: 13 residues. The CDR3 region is CASSPQRNTEAFF. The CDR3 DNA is TGTGCCAGCTCACCACAGCGAAACACTGAAGCTTTCTTT.

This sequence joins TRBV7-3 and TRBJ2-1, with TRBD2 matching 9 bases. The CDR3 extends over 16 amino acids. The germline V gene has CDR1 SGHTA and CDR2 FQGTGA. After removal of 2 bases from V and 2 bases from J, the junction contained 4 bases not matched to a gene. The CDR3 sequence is CASSLQIAGAYNEQFF. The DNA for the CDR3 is TGTGCCAGCAGCTTACAAATAGCGGGAGCCTACAATGAGCAGTTCTTC.

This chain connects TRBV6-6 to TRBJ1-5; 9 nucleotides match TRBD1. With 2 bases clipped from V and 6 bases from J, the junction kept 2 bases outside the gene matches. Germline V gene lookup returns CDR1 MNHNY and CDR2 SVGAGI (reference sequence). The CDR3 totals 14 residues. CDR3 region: CASSYGQGSQPQHF. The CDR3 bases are TGTGCCAGCAGTTACGGACAGGGGAGTCAGCCCCAGCATTTT.

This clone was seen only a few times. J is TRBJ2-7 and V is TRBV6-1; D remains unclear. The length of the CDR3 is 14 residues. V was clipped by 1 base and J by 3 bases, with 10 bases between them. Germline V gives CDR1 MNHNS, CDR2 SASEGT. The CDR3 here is CASSEDHRDYEQYF. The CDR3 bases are TGTGCCAGCAGTGAAGATCACAGAGACTACGAGCAGTACTTC.

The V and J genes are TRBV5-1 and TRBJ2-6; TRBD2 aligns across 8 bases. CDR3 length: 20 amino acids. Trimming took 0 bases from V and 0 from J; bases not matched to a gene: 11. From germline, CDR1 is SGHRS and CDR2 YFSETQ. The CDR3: CASSLGPGRANYSGANVLTF. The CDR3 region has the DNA TGCGCCAGCAGCTTGGGCCCCGGGAGGGCCAACTACTCTGGGGCCAACGTCCTGACTTTC.

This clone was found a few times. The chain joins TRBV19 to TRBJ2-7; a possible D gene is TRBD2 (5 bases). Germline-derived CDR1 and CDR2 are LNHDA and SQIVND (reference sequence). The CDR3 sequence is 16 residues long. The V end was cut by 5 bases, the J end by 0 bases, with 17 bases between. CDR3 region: CASSPEGAPSSYEQYF. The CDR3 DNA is TGTGCCAGTAGTCCCGAGGGAGCGCCGAGCTCCTACGAGCAGTACTTC.

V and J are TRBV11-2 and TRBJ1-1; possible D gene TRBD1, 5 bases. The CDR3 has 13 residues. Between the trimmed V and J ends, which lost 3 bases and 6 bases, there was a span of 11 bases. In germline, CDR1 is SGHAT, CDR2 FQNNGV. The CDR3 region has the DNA TGTGCCAGCAGCTTTGGGGGGTTCTCTGAAGCTTTCTTT. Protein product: CASSFGGFSEAFF.

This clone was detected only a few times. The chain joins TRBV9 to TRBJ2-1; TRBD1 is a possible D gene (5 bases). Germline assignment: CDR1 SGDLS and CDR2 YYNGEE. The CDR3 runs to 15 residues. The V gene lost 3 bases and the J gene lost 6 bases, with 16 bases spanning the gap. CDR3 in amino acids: CASSDDRGSGNEQFF. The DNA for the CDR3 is TGTGCCAGCAGCGATGACAGAGGCTCTGGCAATGAGCAGTTCTTC.

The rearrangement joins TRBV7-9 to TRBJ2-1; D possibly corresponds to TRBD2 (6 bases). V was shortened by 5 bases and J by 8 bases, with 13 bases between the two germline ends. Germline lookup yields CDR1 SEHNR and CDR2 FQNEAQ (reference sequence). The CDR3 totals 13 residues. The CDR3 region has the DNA TGTGCCAGCAGCCTCGCGCCGGGAGATGAGCAGTTCTTC. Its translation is CASSLAPGDEQFF.

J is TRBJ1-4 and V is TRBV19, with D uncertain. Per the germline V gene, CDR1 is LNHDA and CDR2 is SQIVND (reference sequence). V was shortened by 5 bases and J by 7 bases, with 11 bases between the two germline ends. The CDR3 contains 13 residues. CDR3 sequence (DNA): TGTGCCAGTAGTGACGAGGTTTTTGAAAAACTGTTTTTT. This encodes CASSDEVFEKLFF.

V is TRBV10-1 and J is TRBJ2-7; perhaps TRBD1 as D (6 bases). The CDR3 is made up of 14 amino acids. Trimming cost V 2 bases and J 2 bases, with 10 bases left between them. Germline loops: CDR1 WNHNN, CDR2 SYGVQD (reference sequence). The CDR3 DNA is TGCGCCAGCAGTGAGCCGGACAGACCCTACGAGCAGTACTTC. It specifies CASSEPDRPYEQYF.

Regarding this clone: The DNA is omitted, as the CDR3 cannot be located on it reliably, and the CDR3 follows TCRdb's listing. This chain's CDR3 is CASSSGQGAVSPNYGYTF. The chain carries TRBV28 and TRBJ1-2; whether TRBD1, the table's D call, matches the DNA was not checked. Ends included, the CDR3 has 18 residues. CDR1 is MDHEN and CDR2 is SYDVKM in the germline V gene.

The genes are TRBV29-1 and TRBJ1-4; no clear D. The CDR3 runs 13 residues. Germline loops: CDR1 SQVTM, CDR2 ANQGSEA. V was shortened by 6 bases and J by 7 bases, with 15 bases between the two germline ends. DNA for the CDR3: TGCAGCGTCGCCGCGGCCCTTGGTGAAAAACTGTTTTTT. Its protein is CSVAAALGEKLFF.

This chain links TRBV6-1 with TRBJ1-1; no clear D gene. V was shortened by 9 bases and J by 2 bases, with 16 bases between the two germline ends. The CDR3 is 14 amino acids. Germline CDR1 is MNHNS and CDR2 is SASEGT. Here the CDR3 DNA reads TGTGCCAGTTCACCCCGACAACCAAACACTGAAGCTTTCTTT. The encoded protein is CASSPRQPNTEAFF.

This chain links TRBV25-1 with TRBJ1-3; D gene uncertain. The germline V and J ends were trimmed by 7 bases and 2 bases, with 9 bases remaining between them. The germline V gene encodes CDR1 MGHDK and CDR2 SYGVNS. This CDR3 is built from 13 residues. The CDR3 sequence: CASINLPGNTIYF. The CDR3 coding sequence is TGTGCCAGCATCAACTTACCTGGAAACACCATATATTTT.

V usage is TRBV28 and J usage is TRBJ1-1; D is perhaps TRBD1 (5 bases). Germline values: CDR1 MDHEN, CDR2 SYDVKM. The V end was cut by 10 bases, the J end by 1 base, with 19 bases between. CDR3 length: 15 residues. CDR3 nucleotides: TGTGCCATCCGAGGCCAGGGCGTCGGGAACACTGAAGCTTTCTTT. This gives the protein CAIRGQGVGNTEAFF.

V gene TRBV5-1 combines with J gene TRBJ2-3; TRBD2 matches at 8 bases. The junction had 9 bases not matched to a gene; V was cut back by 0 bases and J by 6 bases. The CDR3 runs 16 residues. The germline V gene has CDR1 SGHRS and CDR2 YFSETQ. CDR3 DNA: TGCGCCAGCAGCTTGGAATACGGGGGGGCGTCGGATACGCAGTATTTT. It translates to CASSLEYGGASDTQYF. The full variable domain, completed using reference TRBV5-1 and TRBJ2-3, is KAGVTQTPRYLIKTRGQQVTLSCSPISGHRSVSWYQQTPGQGLQFLFEYFSETQRNKGNFPGRFSGRQFSNSRSEMNVSTLELGDSALYLCASSLEYGGASDTQYFGPGTRLTVL.

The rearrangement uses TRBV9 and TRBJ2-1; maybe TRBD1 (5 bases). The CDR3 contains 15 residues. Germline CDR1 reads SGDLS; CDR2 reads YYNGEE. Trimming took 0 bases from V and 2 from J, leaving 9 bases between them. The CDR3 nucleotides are TGTGCCAGCAGCGTAGCCAGGGATCCCTACAATGAGCAGTTCTTC. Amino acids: CASSVARDPYNEQFF.

As DNA, the CDR3 is TGTGCCAGCAGTTACTCGGAAACAGGGACTGAAGCTTTCTTT. Encoded protein: CASSYSETGTEAFF. The V gene is TRBV6-5, the J gene TRBJ1-1, with TRBD1 as a possible D gene (6 bases). CDR1 is MNHEY, CDR2 SVGAGI, per germline. The CDR3 extends over 14 amino acids. V gave up 0 bases and J gave up 5 bases, with 10 bases separating them.

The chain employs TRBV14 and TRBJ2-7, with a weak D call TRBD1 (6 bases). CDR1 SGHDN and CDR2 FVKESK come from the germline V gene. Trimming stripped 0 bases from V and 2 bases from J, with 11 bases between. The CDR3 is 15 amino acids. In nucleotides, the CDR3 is TGTGCCAGCAGCCAAGAAACAGGGAGTACCTACGAGCAGTACTTC. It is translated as CASSQETGSTYEQYF. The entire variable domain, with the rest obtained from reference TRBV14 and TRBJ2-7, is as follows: EAGVTQFPSHSVIEKGQTVTLRCDPISGHDNLYWYRRVMGKEIKFLLHFVKESKQDESGMPNNRFLAERTGGTYSTLKVQPAELEDSGVYFCASSQETGSTYEQYFGPGTRLTVT.

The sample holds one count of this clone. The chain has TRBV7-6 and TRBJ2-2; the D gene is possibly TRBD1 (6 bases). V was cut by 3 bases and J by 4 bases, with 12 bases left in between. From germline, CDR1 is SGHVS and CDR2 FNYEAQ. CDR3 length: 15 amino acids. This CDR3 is CASSFQGYGTGELFF. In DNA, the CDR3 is TGTGCCAGCAGCTTCCAGGGGTATGGCACCGGGGAGCTGTTTTTT.

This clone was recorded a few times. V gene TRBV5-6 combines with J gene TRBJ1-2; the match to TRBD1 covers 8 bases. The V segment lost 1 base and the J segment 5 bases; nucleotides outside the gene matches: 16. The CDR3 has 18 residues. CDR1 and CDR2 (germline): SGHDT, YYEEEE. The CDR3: CASSLFPTQDTGGYGYTF. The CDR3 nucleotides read TGTGCCAGCAGCTTGTTCCCCACGCAAGACACAGGGGGGTATGGCTACACCTTC.

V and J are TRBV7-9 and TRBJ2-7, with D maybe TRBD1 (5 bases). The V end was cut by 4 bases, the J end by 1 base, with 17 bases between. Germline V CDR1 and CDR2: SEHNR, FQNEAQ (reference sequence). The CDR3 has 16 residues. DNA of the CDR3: TGTGCCAGCAGCTCTCCCCCGGACACCCTTTCCTACGAGCAGTACTTC. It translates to CASSSPPDTLSYEQYF.

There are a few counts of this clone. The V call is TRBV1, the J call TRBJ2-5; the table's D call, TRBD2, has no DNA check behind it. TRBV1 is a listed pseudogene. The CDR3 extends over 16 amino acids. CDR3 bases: TGCACCAGCAGCCAAGATAGGGAGGGAGGGCAAGAGACCCAGTACTTC. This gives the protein CTSSQDREGGQETQYF.

The CDR3 loop is CASSSGGADEQYF. CDR3 bases: TGTGCCAGCAGCTCAGGGGGCGCGGACGAGCAGTACTTC. The chain joins TRBV7-9 to TRBJ2-7; 8 positions agree with TRBD1. The trim removed 4 bases at V and 5 bases at J, leaving 4 bases unmatched. The CDR3 consists of 13 residues. From germline, CDR1 is SEHNR and CDR2 FQNEAQ (reference sequence).